The 31 T cell receptor beta chains in this list originate from one sample, sequenced in a study of beta chain features in type 1 diabetes. Sequencing targeted expressed TCRB transcripts, as all isolated RNA had been reverse transcribed. The repertoire was sequenced with immunoSEQ multiplex PCR; TCRdb's copy has only in-frame clones and lacks some. The data hold 350,000 to 400,000 clones, with over 12% observed a single time. The sample comprised naive CD4+ T cells from blood. The origin of the receptors is a woman younger than 35 in good health.

V is TRBV19 and J is TRBJ2-4; the match to TRBD1 covers 9 bases. This CDR3 spans 14 amino acids. CDR1 and CDR2 (germline): LNHDA, SQIVND (reference sequence). V dropped 5 bases and J dropped 3; count of bases not matched to a gene: 2. The CDR3, as DNA: TGTGCCAGTAGTGTGGACAGGGGCAAAAACATTCAGTACTTC. Translation: CASSVDRGKNIQYF.

In this sample, this clone turned up a few times. The chain has TRBV7-9 and TRBJ1-5; 10 bases fit TRBD1. Germline V gene data show CDR1 as SEHNR and CDR2 as FQNEAQ (reference sequence). The CDR3 is 16 amino acids. Losses at the gene ends were 5 bases for V and 0 bases for J; bases not matched to a gene: 4. The CDR3 sequence is CASSAGTGDSNQPQHF. DNA for the CDR3: TGTGCCAGCAGCGCAGGGACAGGGGATAGCAATCAGCCCCAGCATTTT.

The chain recombines TRBV15 with TRBJ2-3, with 7 positions matching TRBD1. The length of the CDR3 is 18 residues. Looked up from germline, CDR1 is LNHNV and CDR2 is YYDKDF (reference sequence). The junction had 19 bases not matched to a gene; V was cut back by 4 bases and J by 6 bases. CDR3 in amino acids: CATSNTRGRGSVMDTQYF. The DNA for the CDR3 is TGTGCCACCAGCAACACCCGGGGCAGGGGGTCTGTTATGGATACGCAGTATTTT.

A few counts support this clone. This chain links TRBV9 with TRBJ2-2; TRBD1 is a possible D gene (6 bases). The V and J ends lost 1 base and 1 base respectively, with 11 bases between them. The CDR3 has 16 amino acids. The germline gives CDR1 SGDLS, CDR2 YYNGEE. Here the CDR3 DNA reads TGTGCCAGCAGCGTAACGAGGGGGTGGAACACCGGGGAGCTGTTTTTT. It translates to CASSVTRGWNTGELFF. The entire variable domain, with the rest obtained from reference TRBV9 and TRBJ2-2, is as follows: DSGVTQTPKHLITATGQRVTLRCSPRSGDLSVYWYQQSLDQGLQFLIQYYNGEERAKGNILERFSAQQFPDLHSELNLSSLELGDSALYFCASSVTRGWNTGELFFGEGSRLTVL.

This clone was seen more than once but under ten times. V usage is TRBV18 and J usage is TRBJ1-1, with 9 bases matching TRBD1. Germline V gene data show CDR1 as KGHSH and CDR2 as LQKENI. The CDR3 runs to 15 residues. With V trimmed by 3 bases and J by 5 bases, 7 bases remained unmatched. DNA of the CDR3: TGTGCCAGCTCACCTCTGGACAGGGGAAGAACTGAAGCTTTCTTT. Protein: CASSPLDRGRTEAFF.

As for this clone: A junction boundary mismatches the germline segment, possibly from a read error. J is TRBJ2-1 and V is TRBV7-7, with D possibly matching TRBD1 (6 bases). Germline CDR1 is SSHAT and CDR2 is FNYEAQ (reference sequence). This CDR3 has 12 residues. The CDR3 region has the DNA TGTGCTAGCAGTCTCGATAGGGGGACGCAGTTCTTC. Protein sequence: CASSLDRGTQFF.

This sequence joins TRBV10-3 and TRBJ2-5; 7 nucleotides align to TRBD2. Germline loops: CDR1 ENHRY, CDR2 SYGVKD. There are 16 residues in the CDR3. V was pared by 0 bases and J by 1 base, with 5 bases of the junction left unmatched. CDR3: CAISESGTTFQETQYF. CDR3 bases: TGTGCCATCAGTGAGTCCGGGACTACCTTCCAAGAGACCCAGTACTTC.

This clone was counted a few times. The V call is TRBV28, the J call TRBJ2-7, with TRBD1 matching 9 bases. The CDR3 spans 15 residues. The germline CDR1 and CDR2 sequences are MDHEN and SYDVKM. V shed 3 bases and J 3 bases; nucleotides not matched to a gene: 6. DNA for the CDR3: TGTGCCAGCAGTTTGGCCGGGACAGGGAGCTACGAGCAGTACTTC. It encodes CASSLAGTGSYEQYF.

This clone was observed a handful of times. The chain has TRBV28 and TRBJ2-7; perhaps TRBD2 as D (6 bases). CDR3 length: 13 residues. V lost 10 bases, J lost 6 bases, and 19 bases lay in between. Germline V gene data show CDR1 as MDHEN and CDR2 as SYDVKM. In nucleotides, the CDR3 is TGTGCCACCTCGGAGGGCCCTTTACCCGAGCAGTACTTC. Protein sequence: CATSEGPLPEQYF.

The chain carries TRBV10-3 and TRBJ1-2; 8 bases are a match to TRBD1. The germline V gene encodes CDR1 ENHRY and CDR2 SYGVKD. This CDR3 comprises 16 residues. V lost 7 bases to trimming and J lost 0 bases; unmatched junction nucleotides: 10. For the CDR3, the DNA is TGTGCCATCACCGCCCCCGGACAGGGCGCTAACTATGGCTACACCTTC. This gives the protein CAITAPGQGANYGYTF.

The chain carries TRBV7-3 and TRBJ2-5; no definite D call. Germline V CDR1 and CDR2: SGHTA, FQGTGA. V dropped 2 bases and J dropped 1 base, with 8 bases sitting between them. The CDR3 covers 14 residues. This chain's CDR3 is CASSLRATQETQYF. Here the CDR3 DNA reads TGTGCCAGCAGCTTACGAGCAACCCAAGAGACCCAGTACTTC.

This clone appeared a few times. The chain recombines TRBV29-1 with TRBJ1-2; D not resolved. Germline CDR1 reads SQVTM; CDR2 reads ANQGSEA. The CDR3 has 13 residues. The germline V and J ends were trimmed by 0 bases and 4 bases, with 9 bases remaining between them. The DNA of the CDR3 is TGCAGCGTTGAAGAATTGGCCAGCTATGGCTACACCTTC. The encoded protein is CSVEELASYGYTF.

The J gene is TRBJ2-3, the V gene TRBV7-9; D unclear. There are 16 residues in the CDR3. V lost 0 bases to trimming and J lost 1 base, with 11 bases between them. The germline CDR1 and CDR2 sequences are SEHNR and FQNEAQ (reference sequence). Here the CDR3 DNA reads TGTGCCAGCAGCTTAGCCTCATACATCGGCACAGATACGCAGTATTTT. Amino acids: CASSLASYIGTDTQYF.

The chain is built from TRBV28 and TRBJ2-2; no clear D. The germline V and J ends were trimmed by 6 bases and 5 bases, with 4 bases remaining between them. CDR1 is MDHEN, CDR2 SYDVKM, per germline. The length of the CDR3 is 11 residues. The CDR3 sequence: CASSPTGELFF. CDR3 DNA: TGTGCCAGCAGCCCTACCGGGGAGCTGTTTTTT.

The sample holds a few counts of this clone. This chain links TRBV30 with TRBJ2-3; D ambiguous. Trimming took off 0 bases at V and 0 bases at J, with 13 bases between the two ends. Germline V CDR1 and CDR2: GTSNPN, SVGIG (reference sequence). The CDR3 is 16 residues long. The CDR3 is CAWSVPAVSSTDTQYF. In DNA form, the CDR3 reads TGTGCCTGGAGTGTACCCGCGGTCTCTAGCACAGATACGCAGTATTTT.

This clone was detected only a few times. The sample holds other DNA sequences that translate to the same CDR3. The chain links TRBV7-9 to TRBJ2-7; TRBD2 matches 9 bases. The CDR3 is 15 residues long. Per germline, CDR1 SEHNR and CDR2 FQNEAQ (reference sequence). With 1 base clipped from V and 2 bases from J, the junction kept 3 bases outside the gene matches. The CDR3 DNA sequence: TGTGCCAGCAGCTTAGTAGGACTAGCGACCTACGAGCAGTACTTC. This gives the protein CASSLVGLATYEQYF.

The rearrangement links TRBV30 to TRBJ1-5; tentative D call: TRBD1 (5 bases). The CDR3 has 14 amino acids. V lost 2 bases and J lost 2, with 10 bases in between. Per germline, CDR1 GTSNPN and CDR2 SVGIG (reference sequence). CDR3 bases: TGTGCCTGGAGTCAATTAGGGGGCAATCAGCCCCAGCATTTT. It translates to CAWSQLGGNQPQHF.

The table lists this clone with a few counts. This chain uses TRBV5-4 with TRBJ1-2; 10 bases align to TRBD1. Unmatched junction bases numbered 8, after V lost 7 bases and J lost 2 bases. This CDR3 spans 15 amino acids. Germline V gives CDR1 SGHNT, CDR2 YYREEE (reference sequence). The CDR3 here is CASRDRGRWNYGYTF. In DNA form, the CDR3 reads TGTGCCAGCCGGGACAGGGGCCGCTGGAACTATGGCTACACCTTC.

The chain uses TRBV28 and TRBJ2-7; weak D call: TRBD1 (6 bases). This CDR3 contains 14 residues. V lost 7 bases and J 4 bases, leaving 17 bases between the germline ends. The germline gives CDR1 MDHEN, CDR2 SYDVKM. In nucleotides, the CDR3 is TGTGCCAGCAATCAGGACAGCCAGGGATACGAGCAGTACTTC. It translates to CASNQDSQGYEQYF.

This clone occurred a few times. CDR3 bases: TGTGCCTGGAGTGTACCGCCGGGGGACTATGGCTACACCTTC. Residues: CAWSVPPGDYGYTF. This rearrangement joins TRBV30 to TRBJ1-2; tentatively, D is TRBD1 (5 bases). This CDR3 is built from 14 residues. Germline assignment: CDR1 GTSNPN and CDR2 SVGIG (reference sequence). V lost 0 bases, J lost 3 bases, and 11 bases lay in between. The entire variable domain, with the rest obtained from reference TRBV30 and TRBJ1-2, is as follows: SQTIHQWPATLVQPVGSPLSLECTVEGTSNPNLYWYRQAAGRGLQLLFYSVGIGQISSEVPQNLSASRPQDRQFILSSKKLLLSDSGFYLCAWSVPPGDYGYTFGSGTRLTVV.

V usage is TRBV7-9 and J usage is TRBJ2-6, with 9 bases identical to TRBD2. Per the germline V gene, CDR1 is SEHNR and CDR2 is FQNEAQ (reference sequence). The CDR3 runs to 16 residues. V trimming: 7 bases; J trimming: 0 bases; junction bases outside the gene matches: 4. The CDR3 nucleotides are TGTGCCAGCATCGAGCGGGGGGTCTCTGGGGCCAACGTCCTGACTTTC. Residues: CASIERGVSGANVLTF.

The V call is TRBV5-4, the J call TRBJ2-2; the match to TRBD1 covers 7 bases. CDR1 SGHNT and CDR2 YYREEE come from the germline V gene (reference sequence). The CDR3 contains 14 residues. Trimming took 4 bases from V and 8 from J; bases not matched to a gene: 8. In DNA, the CDR3 is TGTGCCAGCAGCACCGGACAGGCCAAGGGGGAGCTGTTTTTT. Its translation: CASSTGQAKGELFF.

The chain joins TRBV5-4 to TRBJ1-2; 7 nucleotides line up with TRBD1. V shed 5 bases and J 8 bases; nucleotides not matched to a gene: 9. The V gene's germline CDR1 is SGHNT and CDR2 YYREEE (reference sequence). This CDR3 has 13 residues. The CDR3 reads CASSSDRSRGYTF. CDR3 nucleotide sequence: TGTGCCAGCAGTTCGGACAGGTCGCGCGGCTACACCTTC. Drawing the rest from reference TRBV5-4 and TRBJ1-2, the complete variable domain is ETGVTQSPTHLIKTRGQQVTLRCSSQSGHNTVSWYQQALGQGPQFIFQYYREEENGRGNFPPRFSGLQFPNYSSELNVNALELDDSALYLCASSSDRSRGYTFGSGTRLTVV.

In this sample, this clone turned up a few times. The chain carries TRBV2 and TRBJ2-3; TRBD2 matches 8 bases. Unmatched junction bases numbered 5, after V lost 6 bases and J lost 3 bases. The germline gives CDR1 SNHLY, CDR2 FYNNEI. The length of the CDR3 is 14 residues. The CDR3 nucleotides read TGTGCCAGCAGAGCCGGGACTAGTACAGATACGCAGTATTTT. Its translation is CASRAGTSTDTQYF.

This clone was detected a few times. The rearrangement links TRBV28 to TRBJ1-2; a weak D match, TRBD1 (6 bases). This CDR3 contains 14 residues. Germline CDR1 MDHEN, CDR2 SYDVKM. V lost 3 bases and J 2 bases, leaving 10 bases between the germline ends. In nucleotides, the CDR3 is TGTGCCAGCAGTTTTAGGGGGGGAAACTATGGCTACACCTTC. Translated: CASSFRGGNYGYTF.

This clone appeared a few times. This chain joins TRBV28 and TRBJ2-1; TRBD1 matches at 8 bases. This CDR3 spans 16 amino acids. V dropped 6 bases and J dropped 3; count of bases not matched to a gene: 10. Per germline, CDR1 MDHEN and CDR2 SYDVKM. The CDR3, as DNA: TGTGCCAGCAGACTCAGGACCGGGACAGGCTACAATGAGCAGTTCTTC. The encoded protein is CASRLRTGTGYNEQFF. The variable domain in full, with the rest retrieved from reference TRBV28 and TRBJ2-1, is DVKVTQSSRYLVKRTGEKVFLECVQDMDHENMFWYRQDPGLGLRLIYFSYDVKMKEKGDIPEGYSVSREKKERFSLILESASTNQTSMYLCASRLRTGTGYNEQFFGPGTRLTVL.

This chain connects TRBV11-3 to TRBJ2-2; perhaps TRBD2 as D (6 bases). The CDR3 loop spans 13 amino acids. The V gene lost 5 bases and the J gene lost 12 bases, with 16 bases spanning the gap. CDR1 SGHNT and CDR2 YENEEA come from the germline V gene. Written as DNA, the CDR3 is TGTGCCAGCAGCCGACGAGGTGGGAGGAAGCTGTTTTTT. This gives the protein CASSRRGGRKLFF.

The CDR3 loop reads CASSLSGSKKAFF. The DNA for the CDR3 is TGTGCCAGCAGCTTATCAGGGTCGAAGAAGGCTTTCTTT. The chain uses TRBV11-3 and TRBJ1-1; possibly TRBD1 for D (5 bases). The V and J ends lost 2 bases and 11 bases respectively, with 15 bases between them. The CDR3 is 13 residues long. Germline V CDR1 and CDR2: SGHNT, YENEEA. Combining the CDR3 with reference TRBV11-3 and TRBJ1-1 gives the whole variable domain EAGVVQSPRYKIIEKKQPVAFWCNPISGHNTLYWYLQNLGQGPELLIRYENEEAVDDSQLPKDRFSAERLKGVDSTLKIQPAELGDSAVYLCASSLSGSKKAFFGQGTRLTVV.

The rearrangement links TRBV20-1 to TRBJ1-2; perhaps TRBD1 as D (5 bases). CDR1 and CDR2 (germline): DFQATT, SNEGSKA (reference sequence). V shed 6 bases and J shed 6 bases, with 8 bases lying between them. The CDR3 is 10 amino acids. CDR3 in DNA: TGCAGTGCGCCGACAGATGGCTACACCTTC. This encodes CSAPTDGYTF.

The chain recombines TRBV7-8 with TRBJ2-2; D unresolved. Germline-derived CDR1 and CDR2 are SGHVS and FQNEAQ. The V and J ends lost 2 bases and 1 base respectively, with 11 bases between them. CDR3 length: 16 amino acids. Here the CDR3 DNA reads TGTGCCAGCAGCTTATGGCCGAGGAAGAACACCGGGGAGCTGTTTTTT. Translation gives CASSLWPRKNTGELFF. The full variable domain, in which reference TRBV7-8 and TRBJ2-2 provide the parts outside the CDR3, is GAGVSQSPRYKVAKRGQDVALRCDPISGHVSLFWYQQALGQGPEFLTYFQNEAQLDKSGLPSDRFFAERPEGSVSTLKIQRTQQEDSAVYLCASSLWPRKNTGELFFGEGSRLTVL.

The rearrangement uses TRBV30 and TRBJ1-2; D is uncertain. In germline, CDR1 is GTSNPN, CDR2 SVGIG (reference sequence). Trimming removed 4 bases from V and 7 bases from J, with 13 bases in between. The CDR3 covers 12 residues. In DNA, the CDR3 is TGTGCCTGGACTGCGCTTTTCGGTGGCTACACCTTC. Amino acid sequence: CAWTALFGGYTF.